What follows describes a single T cell receptor (beta chain). Antigen unknown. The data originate from a study of tumor-infiltrating lymphocytes in localized non-small cell lung cancer. Overall study: The cohort mixed smokers and never-smokers, several histologies, and some post-neoadjuvant-chemotherapy samples. Each patient gave resected tumor and non-adjacent uninvolved lung tissue.

Data came from immunoSEQ multiplex PCR; TCRdb stores just in-frame clones and leaves some out. The sample holds thousands of clones, approximately 50% seen once. V lost 5 bases to trimming and J lost 6 bases, with 19 bases between them. The CDR3 loop spans 15 amino acids. CDR1 and CDR2 (germline): MNHEY, SVGAGI. Findings of the study overall: Different pieces of the same tissue were used for each assay. IM1 and IM2 tumors showed no difference in T-cell fraction.

The V call is TRBV6-5, the J call TRBJ1-1, with D possibly being TRBD1 (6 bases). This TCR came from a human donor with non-small cell lung cancer. Material for sequencing was uninvolved lung tissue not adjacent to the tumor. The DNA for the CDR3 is TGTGCCAGCAGTCACAGGGTCTTGACGATCCCTGAAGCTTTCTTT. The encoded protein is CASSHRVLTIPEAFF.